This entry features one T cell receptor beta chain sequence. Its antigen is not identified. Trimming removed 6 bases at V and 0 bases at J, with 8 bases between. CDR1 is SEHNR and CDR2 is FQNEAQ in the germline V gene (reference sequence). The CDR3 loop spans 13 amino acids. These data come from a study of T cell responses to AZD1222 COVID-19 vaccine. Study-level findings and limits: Repertoires were obtained only post-peak T cell response.

Using immunoSEQ multiplex PCR, the repertoire was profiled, and TCRdb retains in-frame clones only, with some absent. The table includes around 100,000 clones, less than 90% detected once. The chain couples TRBV7-9 to TRBJ1-2, with D unclear. This TCR was sampled from an adult in good health. The sequencing used peripheral blood, collected on day 0 of AZD1222 vaccination. In DNA form, the CDR3 reads TGTGCCAGCAGTCGGACGGCTAACTATGGCTACACCTTC. Its translation is CASSRTANYGYTF.